This is a list of T cell receptor beta chains from one sample in a study of CD8+ T cells in alopecia areata. Some clones are missing from TCRdb's copy, which holds only in-frame ones; the method was immunoSEQ multiplex PCR. The sample yields around 140,000 clones, approximately 51% seen once. The sample here was CD4+ T cells sorted from blood, taken at week 0. All receptors derive from a human donor with alopecia areata. CDR3s include the opening cysteine and the closing phenylalanine or tryptophan. D genes are given only for firm matches. The size entry is marked missing in some rows and otherwise reads once, few, many or a size class.

j_call,v_call,d_call,clone_size,cdr3_nt,cdr3_aa
TRBJ2-2,TRBV19,TRBD1,few,TGTGCCACCAAGCAAGGAGGGACAGGGCTTCCCGGGGAGCTGTTTTTT,CATKQGGTGLPGELFF
TRBJ2-7,TRBV30,TRBD1,few,TGTGCCTGGAGCCACATCGGACAGGGGCCGGACGAGCAGTACTTC,CAWSHIGQGPDEQYF
TRBJ1-5,TRBV30,-,-,TGTGCCTGGAGTTCGGGCCGATTGGACAGTAGCAATCAGCCCCAGCATTTT,CAWSSGRLDSSNQPQHF
TRBJ1-1,TRBV29-1,-,-,TGCAGCGTTTTGTCGGGGAACACTGAAGCTTTCTTT,CSVLSGNTEAFF
TRBJ2-1,TRBV5-4,-,once,TGTGCCAGCAGCCCGGGTGGCGGGACCTCCTACAATGAGCAGTTCTTC,CASSPGGGTSYNEQFF
TRBJ1-2,TRBV5-1,TRBD1,-,TGCGCCAGCAGCTTTACCGGGACAGGGAACTATGGCTACACCTTC,CASSFTGTGNYGYTF
TRBJ2-3,TRBV5-4,TRBD2,-,TGTGCCAGCAGCTTGGCCGGACTAGCCCAGATCGTGCAGTATTTT,CASSLAGLAQIVQYF
TRBJ2-5,TRBV28,-,-,TGTGCCAGCAGCCTTAGTAGGACCCAGTACTTC,CASSLSRTQYF
TRBJ2-6,TRBV9,-,-,TGTGCCAGCAGAGCACCCTCTCCCCGAACAGGGAGGGCCAACGTCCTGACTTTC,CASRAPSPRTGRANVLTF
TRBJ2-1,TRBV29-1,-,few,TGCAGCGCCCGACCTTACAATGAGCAGTTCTTC,CSARPYNEQFF
TRBJ2-5,TRBV6-5,-,-,TGTGCCAGCAAGTTGGGAGAAGAGACCCAGTACTTC,CASKLGEETQYF
TRBJ1-4,TRBV29-1,-,-,TGCAGCGCGTTAGCAACTAATGAAAAACTGTTTTTT,CSALATNEKLFF
TRBJ2-3,TRBV4-2,-,-,TGTGCCAGCAGCCAGGCTACAGGGTTTCCAGATACGCAGTATTTT,CASSQATGFPDTQYF
TRBJ1-1,TRBV30,-,-,TGTGCCTGGTCGGGCTGGGATGAAGCTTTCTTT,CAWSGWDEAFF
TRBJ1-5,TRBV30,-,-,TGTGCCTGGAGTCCAGGGGCGGAGGGGGTATATAGCAATCAGCCCCAGCATTTT,CAWSPGAEGVYSNQPQHF
TRBJ2-7,TRBV5-1,TRBD2,-,TGCGCCAGCAGCCGGACTAGCGGGAGCGACGAGCAGTACTTC,CASSRTSGSDEQYF
TRBJ2-7,TRBV2,TRBD1,few,TGTGCCAGCTTCCGGGACAGCGGTTCGTACGAGCAGTACTTC,CASFRDSGSYEQYF
TRBJ1-5,TRBV30,-,-,TGTGCCTGGAGTGAAGGGGGAGTTCAGCCCCAGCATTTT,CAWSEGGVQPQHF
TRBJ2-7,TRBV7-9,-,few,TGTGCCAGCGACGATGCTCTGGACGAGCAGTACTTC,CASDDALDEQYF
TRBJ2-3,TRBV7-9,-,few,TGTGCCAGCAGCGAAGGTCGCTTT,CASSEGRF
TRBJ2-1,TRBV28,TRBD1,-,TGTGCCAGCAGTCCGTCTCCGGGACAGGGCTACAATGAGCAGTTCTTC,CASSPSPGQGYNEQFF
TRBJ2-5,TRBV7-2,TRBD2,-,TGTGCCAGCAGCTTGGCGGGAGGGGAGGAGACCCAGTACTTC,CASSLAGGEETQYF
TRBJ2-5,TRBV6-5,TRBD2,-,TGTGCCAGCAGGGGGACTACCCCGCCTGGGTACTTC,CASRGTTPPGYF
TRBJ1-4,TRBV4-1,TRBD1,-,TGCGCCAGCAGCCCCGGAGAGACAGGGGGCGTTGAAAAACTGTTTTTT,CASSPGETGGVEKLFF
TRBJ1-1,TRBV30,-,-,TGTGCCTGGAGTGCTCTGGCTGAAGCTTTCTTT,CAWSALAEAFF
TRBJ1-4,TRBV9,-,-,TGTGCCAGCAGCGCGGGAGGAAATAATGAAAAACTGTTTTTT,CASSAGGNNEKLFF
TRBJ2-3,TRBV29-1,TRBD1,few,TGCAGCGTTGAAGCGACAGGGGGTGGCACAGATACGCAGTATTTT,CSVEATGGGTDTQYF
TRBJ2-5,TRBV5-1,-,-,TGCGCCAGCAGCTTAGTGCAAGAGACCCAGTACTTC,CASSLVQETQYF
TRBJ2-4,TRBV10-3,-,many,TGTGCCACCAGGCTTCGGCCGGAGGCCAAAAACATTCAGTACTTC,CATRLRPEAKNIQYF
TRBJ1-4,TRBV5-1,-,few,TGCGCCAGCAGCTTGGAAGGACGAAGTGAAAAACTGTTTTTT,CASSLEGRSEKLFF
TRBJ1-6,TRBV15,-,few,TGTGCCACCAGCAGTCAGAATAATTCACCCCTCCACTTT,CATSSQNNSPLHF
TRBJ2-5,TRBV27,-,-,TGTGCCAGCAGTAAGGGTCGTCAAGAGACCCAGTACTTC,CASSKGRQETQYF
TRBJ2-1,TRBV29-1,TRBD2,-,TGCATAGCGGGAAGCTCCTACAATGAGCAGTTCTTC,CIAGSSYNEQFF
TRBJ1-5,TRBV5-6,-,-,TGTGCCAGCAGCTTGATGGATTATAGCAATCAGCCCCAGCATTTT,CASSLMDYSNQPQHF
TRBJ2-5,TRBV30,TRBD1,-,TGTGCCGGACAGGTTTCCGAGACCCAGTACTTC,CAGQVSETQYF
TRBJ2-6,TRBV6-5,-,-,TGTGCCAGCACCAGGGCTGGGGCCAACGTCCTGACTTTC,CASTRAGANVLTF
TRBJ2-5,TRBV5-1,TRBD2,few,TGCGCCAGCAGCTTGGGCGGGAGTGGTCAAGAGACCCAGTACTTC,CASSLGGSGQETQYF
TRBJ2-7,TRBV30,-,-,TGTGCCTGGAGTCCAGGGAGAAACGAGCAGTACTTC,CAWSPGRNEQYF
TRBJ1-2,TRBV5-4,-,-,TGTGCCAGCAGAACTTCGGAGTTGATGGGCTACACCTTC,CASRTSELMGYTF
TRBJ2-3,TRBV30,TRBD2,-,TGTGCCTGGAATACCGGGAGGGCCAAAGATACGCAGTATTTT,CAWNTGRAKDTQYF
TRBJ2-1,TRBV29-1,TRBD1,few,TGCAGCGTTGGGGTTCTCTGGGGACAGGGGGACAATGAGCAGTTCTTC,CSVGVLWGQGDNEQFF
TRBJ2-5,TRBV30,-,-,TGTGCCTGGAGTGTACCCAGGGTCTCCCCTGGTGGGGTTCGAGAGACCCAGTACTTC,CAWSVPRVSPGGVRETQYF
TRBJ2-3,TRBV4-1,-,-,TGCGCCAGCAGCCAAGATCTCGCGGTCCCCACAGATACGCAGTATTTT,CASSQDLAVPTDTQYF
TRBJ2-7,TRBV29-1,-,few,TGCAGCGTTCACTACAGGGGGGGAAACCAGAACGAGCAGTACTTC,CSVHYRGGNQNEQYF
TRBJ2-1,TRBV29-1,-,-,TGCAGCGCCCGCGAACAGGGCTCCTACAATGAGCAGTTCTTC,CSAREQGSYNEQFF
TRBJ2-3,TRBV15,-,-,TGTGCCACCAGCAAAGAAGCGGAGTTCACAGATACGCAGTATTTT,CATSKEAEFTDTQYF
TRBJ2-5,TRBV5-1,TRBD2,-,TGCGCCAGCAGCTTCGGGACTAGCGGGGAAGAGACCCAGTACTTC,CASSFGTSGEETQYF
TRBJ2-7,TRBV7-2,TRBD1,few,TGTGCCAGCAGCTCCACGGACAGGGGGCGAACAGAGCAGTACTTC,CASSSTDRGRTEQYF
TRBJ1-1,TRBV7-2,-,-,TGTGCCAGCAGCTTATCTTGGCCAGAAAACACTGAAGCTTTCTTT,CASSLSWPENTEAFF
TRBJ2-5,TRBV7-2,-,-,TGTGCCAGCAGCCTGACTTCAAACCAAGAGACCCAGTACTTC,CASSLTSNQETQYF
TRBJ2-1,TRBV5-1,TRBD1,-,TGCGCCAGCAGCTTGGGCGGACAGGGTCGTGAGCAGTTCTTC,CASSLGGQGREQFF
TRBJ1-1,TRBV4-3,-,few,TGCGCCAGCAGCCAAGAGCGGGGCACTGAAGCTTTCTTT,CASSQERGTEAFF
TRBJ2-2,TRBV29-1,TRBD2,few,TGCAGCGTTAAAGGGGCTAGCGGGGCGAACACCGGGGAGCTGTTTTTT,CSVKGASGANTGELFF
TRBJ1-2,TRBV30,TRBD1,-,TGTGCCTGGACTGATGCAGACAGGGATGGCTACACCTTC,CAWTDADRDGYTF
TRBJ1-1,TRBV29-1,-,few,TGCAGCGTTGAAGATGTAAGGGGCTGGTTGAACACTGAAGCTTTCTTT,CSVEDVRGWLNTEAFF
TRBJ2-3,TRBV15,-,-,TGTGCCACCAGCAGAGACGTTAGCACAGATACGCAGTATTTT,CATSRDVSTDTQYF
TRBJ2-1,TRBV11-3,-,-,TGTGCCAGCAGCTTAGGTGCTCGGGAGCAGTTCTTC,CASSLGAREQFF
TRBJ1-1,TRBV29-1,-,-,TGCAGCGTGGGGGGAGCCCCGCGGATGAACACTGAAGCTTTCTTT,CSVGGAPRMNTEAFF